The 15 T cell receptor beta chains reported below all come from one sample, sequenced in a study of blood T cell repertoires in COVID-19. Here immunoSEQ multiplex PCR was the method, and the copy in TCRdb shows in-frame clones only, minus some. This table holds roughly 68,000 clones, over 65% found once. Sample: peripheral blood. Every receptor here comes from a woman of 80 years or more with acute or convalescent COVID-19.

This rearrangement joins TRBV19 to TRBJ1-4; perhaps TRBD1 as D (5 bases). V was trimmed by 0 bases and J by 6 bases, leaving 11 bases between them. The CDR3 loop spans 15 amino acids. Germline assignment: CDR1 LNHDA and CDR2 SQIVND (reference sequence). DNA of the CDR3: TGTGCCAGTAGTATAGATCTGGGGGAGGATGAAAAACTGTTTTTT. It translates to CASSIDLGEDEKLFF.

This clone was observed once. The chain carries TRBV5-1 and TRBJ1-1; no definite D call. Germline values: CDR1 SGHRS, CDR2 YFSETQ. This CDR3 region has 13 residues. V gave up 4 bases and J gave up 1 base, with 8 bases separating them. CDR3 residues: CASSIAGNTEAFF. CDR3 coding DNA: TGCGCCAGCAGCATCGCAGGGAACACTGAAGCTTTCTTT.

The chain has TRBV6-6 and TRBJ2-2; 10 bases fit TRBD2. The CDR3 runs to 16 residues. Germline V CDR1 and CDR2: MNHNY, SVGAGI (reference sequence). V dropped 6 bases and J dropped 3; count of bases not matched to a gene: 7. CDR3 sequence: CASSPLAGVDTGELFF. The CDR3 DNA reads TGTGCCAGCAGCCCCCTAGCGGGAGTCGACACCGGGGAGCTGTTTTTT.

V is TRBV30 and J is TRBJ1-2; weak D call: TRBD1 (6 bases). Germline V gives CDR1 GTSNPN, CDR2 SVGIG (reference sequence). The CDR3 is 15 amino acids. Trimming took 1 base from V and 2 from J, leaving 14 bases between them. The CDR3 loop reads CAWSGSQGINYGYTF. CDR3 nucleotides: TGTGCCTGGAGTGGATCTCAGGGGATAAACTATGGCTACACCTTC.

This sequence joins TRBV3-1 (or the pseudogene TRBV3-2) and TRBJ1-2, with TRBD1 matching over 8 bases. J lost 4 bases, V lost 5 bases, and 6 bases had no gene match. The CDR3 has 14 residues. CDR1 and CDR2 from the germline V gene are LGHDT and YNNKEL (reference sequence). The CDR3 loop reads CASSDYRGGYGYTF. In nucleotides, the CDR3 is TGTGCCAGCAGCGACTACAGGGGGGGCTATGGCTACACCTTC.

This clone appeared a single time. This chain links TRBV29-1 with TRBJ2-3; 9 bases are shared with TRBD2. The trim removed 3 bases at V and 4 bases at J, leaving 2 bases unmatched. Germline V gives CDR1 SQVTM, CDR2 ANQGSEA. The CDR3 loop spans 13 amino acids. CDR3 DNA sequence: TGCAGCGTTGATAGCGGGAGTGCAGATACGCAGTATTTT. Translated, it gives CSVDSGSADTQYF.

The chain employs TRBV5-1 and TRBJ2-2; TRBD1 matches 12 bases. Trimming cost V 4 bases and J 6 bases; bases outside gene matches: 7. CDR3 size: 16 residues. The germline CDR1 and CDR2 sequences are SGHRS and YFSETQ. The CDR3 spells CASSRGTGGVPGELFF. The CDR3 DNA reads TGCGCCAGCAGCCGAGGGACAGGGGGCGTTCCCGGGGAGCTGTTTTTT.

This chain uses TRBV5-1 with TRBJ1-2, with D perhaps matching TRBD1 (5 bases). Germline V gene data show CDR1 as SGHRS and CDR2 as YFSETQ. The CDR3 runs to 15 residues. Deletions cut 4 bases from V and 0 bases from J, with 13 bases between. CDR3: CASSIETASNYGYTF. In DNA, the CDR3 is TGCGCCAGCAGCATCGAGACAGCCTCTAACTATGGCTACACCTTC.

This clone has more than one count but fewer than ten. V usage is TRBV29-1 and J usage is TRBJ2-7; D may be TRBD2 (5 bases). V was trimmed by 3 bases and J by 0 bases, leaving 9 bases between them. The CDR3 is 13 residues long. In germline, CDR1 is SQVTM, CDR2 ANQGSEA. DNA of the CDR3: TGCAGCGTTGACGGACTTAGCTCCTACGAGCAGTACTTC. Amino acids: CSVDGLSSYEQYF.

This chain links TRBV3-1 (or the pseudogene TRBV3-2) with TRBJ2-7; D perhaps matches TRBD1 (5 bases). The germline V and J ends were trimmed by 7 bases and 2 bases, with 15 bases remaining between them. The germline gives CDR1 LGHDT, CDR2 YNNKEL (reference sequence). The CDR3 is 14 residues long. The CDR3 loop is CASMTATGPYEQYF. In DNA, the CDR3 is TGTGCCAGCATGACAGCCACAGGCCCCTACGAGCAGTACTTC.

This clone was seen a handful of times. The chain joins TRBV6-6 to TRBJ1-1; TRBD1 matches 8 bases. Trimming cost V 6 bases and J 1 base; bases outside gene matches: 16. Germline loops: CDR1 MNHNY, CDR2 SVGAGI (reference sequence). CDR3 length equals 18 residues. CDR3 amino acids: CASSRRGGTGLRNTEAFF. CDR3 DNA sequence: TGTGCCAGCAGCCGAAGGGGGGGGACAGGCTTGAGGAACACTGAAGCTTTCTTT.

DNA for the CDR3: TGTGCCAGCAGCTCACAGGGGGGAGGGCCCCCTTCGGGTACATTGGGGTTCTTC. Protein: CASSSQGGGPPSGTLGFF. The rearrangement joins TRBV7-9 to TRBJ2-1; D might be TRBD1 (8 bases). In germline, CDR1 is SEHNR, CDR2 FQNEAQ (reference sequence). Trimming cost V 4 bases and J 15 bases, with 34 bases left between them. The CDR3 runs to 18 residues.

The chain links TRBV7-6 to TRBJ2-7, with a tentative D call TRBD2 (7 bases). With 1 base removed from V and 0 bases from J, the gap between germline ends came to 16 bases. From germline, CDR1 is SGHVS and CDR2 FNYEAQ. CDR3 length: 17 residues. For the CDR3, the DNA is TGTGCCAGCAGCTTAGGCCAGGGGCTAGCGGACTCCTACGAGCAGTACTTC. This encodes CASSLGQGLADSYEQYF.

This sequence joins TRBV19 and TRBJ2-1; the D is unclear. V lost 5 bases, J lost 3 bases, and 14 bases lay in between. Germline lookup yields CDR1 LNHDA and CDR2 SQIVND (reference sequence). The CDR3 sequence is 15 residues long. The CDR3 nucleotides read TGTGCCAGTAGTCCCCGGAGCGCTTTCTACAATGAGCAGTTCTTC. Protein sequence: CASSPRSAFYNEQFF.

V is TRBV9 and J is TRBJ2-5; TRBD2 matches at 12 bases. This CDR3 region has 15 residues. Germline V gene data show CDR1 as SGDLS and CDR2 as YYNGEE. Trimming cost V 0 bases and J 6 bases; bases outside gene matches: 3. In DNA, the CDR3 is TGTGCCAGCAGCGTAGGGACTAGCGGGATAAAGACCCAGTACTTC. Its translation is CASSVGTSGIKTQYF.